This T cell receptor beta chain is from a study of shared clonotypes between healthy human individuals. General study points: Sampling was confined to blood; repertoires within tissues likely differ. Estimated richness values were generally larger in naive subsets than in memory subsets.

Of note for this clone: Its antigen remains unidentified.

Several immunoSEQ plates held equal portions of the genomic DNA taken from each subset. The repertoire was sequenced with immunoSEQ multiplex PCR; TCRdb's copy has only in-frame clones and lacks some. The sample holds a few hundred thousand clones, 97% seen once. V was cut by 5 bases and J by 0 bases, with 19 bases left in between. This CDR3 has 17 amino acids. Germline V gene sequence: CDR1 SGHAT, CDR2 FQNNGV. This chain connects TRBV11-2 to TRBJ1-1, with a weak D call TRBD1 (5 bases). The clonotype originates from a woman aged 25 to 39 in good health. The specimen sequenced was naive CD4+ T cells sorted from blood. Stated subset: CD45RA+ positively selected. The CDR3 reads CASSTLSGRAVNTEAFF. CDR3 nucleotides: TGTGCCAGCAGCACCCTAAGTGGCAGGGCGGTGAACACTGAAGCTTTCTTT.